The 24 T cell receptor beta chains given below trace back to one sample, sequenced in a study of blood T cell repertoires in COVID-19. TCRdb keeps only in-frame clones here, not all; method: immunoSEQ multiplex PCR. The table includes around 250,000 clones, approximately 90% detected once. The material sequenced was PBMCs or T cells enriched from blood (not recorded which). These receptors were obtained from a man aged 45 to 65 who had been exposed to COVID-19.

In DNA, the CDR3 is TGTGCCAGCAGCTTAGGACCCGGAGGCGGCTACACCTTC. Residues: CASSLGPGGGYTF. The chain has TRBV5-6 and TRBJ1-2; D call uncertain. CDR1 and CDR2 from the germline V gene are SGHDT and YYEEEE. Trimming removed 2 bases at V and 8 bases at J, with 13 bases between. The CDR3 runs to 13 residues.

This chain uses TRBV6-5 with TRBJ2-1; TRBD2 aligns across 9 bases. V lost 6 bases to trimming and J lost 8 bases; unmatched junction nucleotides: 11. This CDR3 spans 15 amino acids. CDR1 is MNHEY and CDR2 is SVGAGI in the germline V gene. The CDR3 loop reads CASRRAGGTLDEQFF. CDR3 DNA sequence: TGTGCCAGCAGACGGGCGGGGGGGACGTTAGATGAGCAGTTCTTC.

This sequence joins TRBV18 and TRBJ2-2, with a weak D call TRBD1 (5 bases). This CDR3 spans 15 amino acids. The ends were cut back, 1 base at V and 3 bases at J, with 9 bases in the middle. Germline-derived CDR1 and CDR2 are KGHSH and LQKENI. The CDR3 region has the DNA TGTGCCAGCTCACCACTCCAGGGCGACACCGGGGAGCTGTTTTTT. Its protein product is CASSPLQGDTGELFF.

V usage is TRBV28 and J usage is TRBJ2-2; the match to TRBD2 covers 9 bases. This CDR3 region has 19 residues. J was trimmed by 4 bases and V by 7 bases; bases with no gene match: 19. The germline V gene has CDR1 MDHEN and CDR2 SYDVKM. The DNA of the CDR3 is TGTGCCAGCAAGCCCCACGGGACCCGACTAGCGGTAATCACCGGGGAGCTGTTTTTT. Translation gives CASKPHGTRLAVITGELFF.

This clone was detected only once. V and J are TRBV4-1 and TRBJ1-5, with 8 bases identical to TRBD1. Looked up from germline, CDR1 is MGHRA and CDR2 is YSYEKL. Trimming cost V 2 bases and J 7 bases; bases outside gene matches: 28. The CDR3 is 22 residues long. The CDR3 DNA sequence: TGCGCCAGCAGCCAATACTACCGACAGGGGTTTGGAGATAGCACCAGGACCCAGCCCCAGCATTTT. Residues: CASSQYYRQGFGDSTRTQPQHF.

The V and J genes are TRBV4-1 and TRBJ1-6; no clear D. The germline V gene encodes CDR1 MGHRA and CDR2 YSYEKL. The V gene lost 0 bases and the J gene lost 7 bases, with 10 bases spanning the gap. The CDR3 runs 15 residues. CDR3 protein: CASSQEALPNSPLHF. CDR3 DNA: TGCGCCAGCAGCCAAGAAGCTCTCCCCAATTCACCCCTCCACTTT.

The chain has TRBV28 and TRBJ1-5, with 8 positions matching TRBD1. CDR1 and CDR2 (germline): MDHEN, SYDVKM. The CDR3 is 16 amino acids. J gave up 5 bases and V 3 bases, and 9 bases lay outside the gene matches. CDR3 DNA sequence: TGTGCCAGCAGTTTCTATAGGACAGGGCGAGATCAGCCCCAGCATTTT. The encoded protein is CASSFYRTGRDQPQHF. Full variable domain (rest looked up from reference TRBV28 and TRBJ1-5): DVKVTQSSRYLVKRTGEKVFLECVQDMDHENMFWYRQDPGLGLRLIYFSYDVKMKEKGDIPEGYSVSREKKERFSLILESASTNQTSMYLCASSFYRTGRDQPQHFGDGTRLSIL.

The chain is built from TRBV28 and TRBJ2-7; TRBD2 matches 7 bases. V lost 2 bases to trimming and J lost 3 bases; unmatched junction nucleotides: 4. From germline, CDR1 is MDHEN and CDR2 SYDVKM. This CDR3 has 14 residues. The CDR3 DNA reads TGTGCCAGCAGTTTACGGGGGGTAAACTACGAGCAGTACTTC. Translating gives CASSLRGVNYEQYF.

The rearrangement uses TRBV2 and TRBJ1-2; 8 bases agree with TRBD1. The CDR3 has 14 amino acids. V lost 5 bases to trimming and J lost 4 bases; unmatched junction nucleotides: 6. Germline V gives CDR1 SNHLY, CDR2 FYNNEI. Written as DNA, the CDR3 is TGTGCCAGCAGTTGGACAGGGCTTGGCTATGGCTACACCTTC. Translated: CASSWTGLGYGYTF. Combining the CDR3 with reference TRBV2 and TRBJ1-2 gives the whole variable domain EPEVTQTPSHQVTQMGQEVILRCVPISNHLYFYWYRQILGQKVEFLVSFYNNEISEKSEIFDDQFSVERPDGSNFTLKIRSTKLEDSAMYFCASSWTGLGYGYTFGSGTRLTVV.

This clone has a handful of counts. The chain couples TRBV24-1 to TRBJ2-1; TRBD2 matches 9 bases. V was pared by 4 bases and J by 5 bases, with 8 bases of the junction left unmatched. This CDR3 comprises 16 residues. Germline lookup yields CDR1 KGHDR and CDR2 SFDVKD. The CDR3 spells CATSDPTSGWHNEQFF. The CDR3 DNA reads TGTGCCACCAGTGACCCAACTAGCGGGTGGCACAATGAGCAGTTCTTC.

The chain recombines TRBV10-3 with TRBJ2-3; 16 bases are a match to TRBD2. Germline CDR1 is ENHRY and CDR2 is SYGVKD. The CDR3 contains 14 residues. Germline trimming cut 9 bases from V and 7 bases from J; bases unmatched to any gene: 4. CDR3 loop: CAIGTSGGANTQYF. CDR3 coding DNA: TGTGCCATAGGGACTAGCGGGGGGGCGAATACGCAGTATTTT.

This chain joins TRBV3-1 (or the pseudogene TRBV3-2) and TRBJ2-7; 14 positions agree with TRBD2. V was clipped by 3 bases and J by 4 bases; unmatched bases: 2. The CDR3 has 15 residues. Per the germline V gene, CDR1 is LGHDT and CDR2 is YNNKEL (reference sequence). The CDR3 region has the DNA TGTGCCAGCAGCCACGGACTAGCGGGGGGTTACGAGCAGTACTTC. As protein: CASSHGLAGGYEQYF.

V is TRBV6-2 or TRBV6-3 and J is TRBJ2-1, with TRBD2 matching 7 bases. The CDR3 extends over 18 amino acids. V dropped 2 bases and J dropped 2; count of bases not matched to a gene: 12. The germline gives CDR1 MNHEY, CDR2 SVGEGT. The CDR3: CASSYRVGLAETYNEQFF. Written as DNA, the CDR3 is TGTGCCAGCAGTTACAGGGTGGGCCTAGCGGAGACCTACAATGAGCAGTTCTTC.

The chain links TRBV28 to TRBJ1-3; D is unresolved. Trimming removed 3 bases from V and 0 bases from J, with 9 bases in between. The CDR3 is made up of 15 amino acids. Germline V gene lookup returns CDR1 MDHEN and CDR2 SYDVKM. For the CDR3, the DNA is TGTGCCAGCAGTTTTTTCCCGTTCTCTGGAAACACCATATATTTT. Protein sequence: CASSFFPFSGNTIYF.

The DNA of the CDR3 is TGCGCCAGCAGCATGGTTCCCGTGGGGGCGGGTAATGAAAAACTGTTTTTT. This encodes CASSMVPVGAGNEKLFF. The chain recombines TRBV5-1 with TRBJ1-4, with a weak D call TRBD1 (6 bases). The CDR3 totals 17 residues. The germline CDR1 and CDR2 sequences are SGHRS and YFSETQ. V lost 4 bases, J lost 4 bases, and 20 bases lay in between.

V usage is TRBV10-3 and J usage is TRBJ2-3; 10 bases fit TRBD1. This CDR3 has 13 amino acids. The junction had 2 bases not matched to a gene; V was cut back by 6 bases and J by 5 bases. Per the germline V gene, CDR1 is ENHRY and CDR2 is SYGVKD. The CDR3 coding sequence is TGTGCCATCAGGACAGGGGGCATAGATACGCAGTATTTT. It is translated as CAIRTGGIDTQYF.

This clone has just one count. This chain uses TRBV9 with TRBJ2-7; 7 bases line up with TRBD1. The CDR3 is 15 amino acids. Germline V gene data show CDR1 as SGDLS and CDR2 as YYNGEE. Trimming at V came to 3 bases and at J to 3 bases, leaving 9 bases not matched to a gene. As DNA, the CDR3 is TGTGCCAGCAGCGAGGGGGCAGGGTTGTTCTACGAGCAGTACTTC. It yields the protein CASSEGAGLFYEQYF.

The V call is TRBV19, the J call TRBJ1-2, with unresolved D. CDR1 is LNHDA, CDR2 SQIVND, per germline (reference sequence). This CDR3 has 15 residues. V lost 5 bases and J 4 bases, leaving 17 bases between the germline ends. The CDR3 spells CASSSWEMMAYGYTF. CDR3 in DNA: TGTGCCAGTAGTTCCTGGGAGATGATGGCCTATGGCTACACCTTC.

The count of this clone is one. The chain carries TRBV15 and TRBJ2-7, with a weak D call TRBD1 (5 bases). Germline V gives CDR1 LNHNV, CDR2 YYDKDF (reference sequence). The CDR3 contains 15 residues. V was trimmed by 0 bases and J by 2 bases, leaving 11 bases between them. The CDR3 nucleotides are TGTGCCACCAGCAGAGATCAGGGCTTCGCCTACGAGCAGTACGTC. It translates to CATSRDQGFAYEQYV.

The V and J genes are TRBV18 and TRBJ1-2; 8 nucleotides line up with TRBD1. Trimming removed 2 bases from V and 6 bases from J; junction bases left unmatched: 5. The CDR3 has 14 amino acids. From germline, CDR1 is KGHSH and CDR2 LQKENI. The CDR3 protein is CASSPVQGADGYTF. The CDR3 region has the DNA TGTGCCAGCTCACCAGTCCAGGGGGCGGATGGCTACACCTTC.

This chain joins TRBV5-1 and TRBJ2-7, with 12 bases matching TRBD2. The CDR3 runs 15 residues. The V gene end was trimmed by 7 bases and the J gene end by 3 bases; junction bases not matched to a gene: 8. Germline V gene data show CDR1 as SGHRS and CDR2 as YFSETQ. The chain's CDR3 is CASAQTSGGIYEQYF. CDR3 bases: TGCGCCAGCGCTCAGACTAGCGGGGGAATCTACGAGCAGTACTTC.

The CDR3 loop is CASSLRQGAFGYTF. The CDR3 DNA sequence: TGTGCCAGCAGTTTACGGCAGGGGGCTTTTGGCTACACCTTC. The genes are TRBV27 and TRBJ1-2, with 8 bases matching TRBD1. V shed 2 bases, J shed 7 bases, and the junction held 6 bases outside the gene matches. The CDR3 has 14 residues. Germline values: CDR1 MNHEY, CDR2 SMNVEV (reference sequence).

This chain uses TRBV5-6 with TRBJ1-4; 9 bases fit TRBD1. The CDR3 spans 16 residues. V shed 0 bases, J shed 10 bases, and the junction held 10 bases outside the gene matches. The germline gives CDR1 SGHDT, CDR2 YYEEEE. The CDR3 here is CASSLVAGTGRAKLFF. The CDR3 DNA is TGTGCCAGCAGCTTGGTGGCGGGGACAGGGAGGGCAAAACTGTTTTTT.

CDR3 protein: CASSPGGGRALYEQYV. In DNA, the CDR3 is TGTGCCAGCAGCCCGGGGGGCGGGAGGGCTCTCTACGAGCAGTACGTC. The rearrangement links TRBV11-3 to TRBJ2-7, with 9 bases matching TRBD2. The junction had 11 bases not matched to a gene; V was cut back by 5 bases and J by 3 bases. Germline V gene data show CDR1 as SGHNT and CDR2 as YENEEA. The CDR3 has 16 residues.